Listed here are 26 T cell receptor beta chains from one sample, sequenced in a study of blood T cell repertoires in COVID-19. Sequenced by immunoSEQ multiplex PCR; TCRdb stores in-frame clones only, minus some. The sample lists about 42,000 clones; 75% to 80% were seen once. What was sequenced was peripheral blood. The receptors were gathered from a man between 65 and 85 years old with active or convalescent COVID-19.

The sample holds a few counts of this clone. V usage is TRBV7-3 and J usage is TRBJ2-7; D perhaps matches TRBD1 (5 bases). Per germline, CDR1 SGHTA and CDR2 FQGTGA. The V end lost 9 bases, the J end lost 0 bases, and 6 bases lay between the germline ends. The CDR3 consists of 11 residues. The DNA of the CDR3 is TGTGCCAGAGGGGCCTCCTACGAGCAGTACTTC. Amino acids: CARGASYEQYF.

This chain connects TRBV28 to TRBJ1-2; 7 bases agree with TRBD1. CDR3 size: 13 residues. J lost 4 bases, V lost 7 bases, and 6 bases had no gene match. Germline V gene lookup returns CDR1 MDHEN and CDR2 SYDVKM. In DNA form, the CDR3 reads TGTGCCAGCATTTCCCAGGGGGGCTATGGCTACACCTTC. This translates into CASISQGGYGYTF.

The table lists this clone with a few counts. The gene calls are TRBV12-1 and TRBJ1-1. TRBV12-1 is annotated as a pseudogene. CDR3 length: 14 residues. CDR3 bases: TGTGCCAGCAGCTGCTATAGCCAGAACACTGAAGCTTTCTTT. It codes for CASSCYSQNTEAFF.

This sequence joins TRBV7-7 and TRBJ2-7; 7 nucleotides align to TRBD1. CDR1 SSHAT and CDR2 FNYEAQ come from the germline V gene (reference sequence). J lost 7 bases, V lost 1 base, and 4 bases had no gene match. CDR3 length: 13 amino acids. Here the CDR3 DNA reads TGTGCCAGCAGCTTAGGACAGGGCGGTGAGCAGTACTTC. Translation gives CASSLGQGGEQYF.

The chain recombines TRBV5-1 with TRBJ1-2; weak D call: TRBD1 (5 bases). The V end was cut by 6 bases, the J end by 4 bases, with 16 bases between. Germline V lookup: CDR1 SGHRS, CDR2 YFSETQ. CDR3 length: 14 amino acids. CDR3 sequence reads: CASKSQGDGYGYTF. The CDR3 DNA reads TGCGCCAGCAAGTCTCAGGGCGACGGCTATGGCTACACCTTC.

There are a few counts of this clone. The chain recombines TRBV11-2 with TRBJ1-2; D possibly corresponds to TRBD1 (5 bases). The CDR3 consists of 15 residues. Trimming took off 4 bases at V and 0 bases at J, with 12 bases between the two ends. Looked up from germline, CDR1 is SGHAT and CDR2 is FQNNGV. The CDR3 here is CASSSYRTSNYGYTF. CDR3 coding DNA: TGTGCCAGCAGCTCGTACAGGACATCTAACTATGGCTACACCTTC.

In this sample, this clone turned up a few times. The rearrangement links TRBV6-5 to TRBJ2-1; D possibly corresponds to TRBD1 (5 bases). Germline CDR1 MNHEY, CDR2 SVGAGI. The V end lost 6 bases, the J end lost 6 bases, and 12 bases lay between the germline ends. CDR3 length: 13 amino acids. The CDR3, as DNA: TGTGCCAGCAGAAAGACAGTCGCCAATGAGCAGTTCTTC. As protein: CASRKTVANEQFF.

This sequence joins TRBV10-3 and TRBJ1-1; no firm D call. CDR1 and CDR2 (germline): ENHRY, SYGVKD. V lost 0 bases, J lost 2 bases, and 7 bases lay in between. The CDR3 loop spans 14 amino acids. DNA of the CDR3: TGTGCCATCAGTGAGTCGGAGGGTAACACTGAAGCTTTCTTT. It is translated as CAISESEGNTEAFF.

The gene calls are TRBV9 and TRBJ1-1, with TRBD1 matching 8 bases. The germline CDR1 and CDR2 sequences are SGDLS and YYNGEE. The CDR3 runs 16 residues. Unmatched junction bases numbered 7, after V lost 1 base and J lost 2 bases. The CDR3: CASSVPTGTGNTEAFF. The CDR3 region has the DNA TGTGCCAGCAGCGTACCGACCGGGACAGGCAACACTGAAGCTTTCTTT.

The rearrangement uses TRBV11-2 and TRBJ2-3; 11 bases map to TRBD2. The V and J ends lost 5 bases and 6 bases, in that order; junction bases with no gene match: 4. Germline V CDR1 and CDR2: SGHAT, FQNNGV. The CDR3 totals 14 residues. CDR3 region: CASSLAGGVDTQYF. CDR3 nucleotide sequence: TGTGCCAGCAGCCTAGCGGGGGGTGTGGATACGCAGTATTTT.

Written as DNA, the CDR3 is TGTGCCAGCAGCCAAAGCGGGGGCCTGGTGACAGGGTACTTC. Translation: CASSQSGGLVTGYF. The chain has TRBV3-1 (or the pseudogene TRBV3-2) and TRBJ2-5; 8 bases agree with TRBD2. This CDR3 is 14 amino acids long. The germline CDR1 and CDR2 sequences are LGHDT and YNNKEL (reference sequence). The V gene end was trimmed by 2 bases and the J gene end by 13 bases; junction bases not matched to a gene: 12.

Only one count was recorded for this clone. J is TRBJ1-5 and V is TRBV3-1 (or the pseudogene TRBV3-2); D is unresolved. Germline V lookup: CDR1 LGHDT, CDR2 YNNKEL (reference sequence). V was shortened by 1 base and J by 2 bases, with 9 bases between the two germline ends. The CDR3 extends over 15 amino acids. In DNA form, the CDR3 reads TGTGCCAGCAGCCAAGGGGCGACCGGCAATCAGCCCCAGCATTTT. Protein: CASSQGATGNQPQHF.

The chain is built from TRBV6-6 and TRBJ2-7; a weak D match, TRBD1 (5 bases). V lost 2 bases and J lost 0, with 11 bases in between. Germline V CDR1 and CDR2: MNHNY, SVGAGI (reference sequence). This CDR3 contains 15 residues. CDR3 sequence reads: CASSYRVGDSYEQYF. CDR3 nucleotide sequence: TGTGCCAGCAGTTACCGAGTAGGGGACTCCTACGAGCAGTACTTC.

The chain employs TRBV7-6 and TRBJ2-2; the match to TRBD2 covers 9 bases. This CDR3 spans 16 amino acids. Germline V gene lookup returns CDR1 SGHVS and CDR2 FNYEAQ. J gave up 4 bases and V 2 bases, and 5 bases lay outside the gene matches. CDR3 region: CASSLRTSVVTGELFF. As DNA, the CDR3 is TGTGCCAGCAGCTTAAGGACTAGCGTAGTCACCGGGGAGCTGTTTTTT.

This CDR3 is CATTKQVDTGELFF. In DNA form, the CDR3 reads TGTGCCACCACGAAACAGGTAGACACCGGGGAGCTGTTTTTT. This chain links TRBV15 with TRBJ2-2; perhaps TRBD1 as D (5 bases). The germline V gene encodes CDR1 LNHNV and CDR2 YYDKDF (reference sequence). This CDR3 region has 14 residues. The germline V and J ends were trimmed by 7 bases and 3 bases, with 12 bases remaining between them.

The chain joins TRBV6-5 to TRBJ1-6, with D maybe TRBD1 (5 bases). V gave up 2 bases and J gave up 10 bases, with 12 bases separating them. CDR3 length: 14 amino acids. The V gene's germline CDR1 is MNHEY and CDR2 SVGAGI. The CDR3 bases are TGTGCCAGCAGTTACCCGATCGGGGGATCACCCCTCCACTTT. It translates to CASSYPIGGSPLHF.

The chain couples TRBV5-6 to TRBJ2-5; 12 nucleotides match TRBD2. The CDR3 is 17 residues long. The trim removed 4 bases at V and 1 base at J, leaving 8 bases unmatched. Germline V gene sequence: CDR1 SGHDT, CDR2 YYEEEE. As DNA, the CDR3 is TGTGCCAGCAGCAACCTTCAACTAGCGGGGGGCCAAGAGACCCAGTACTTC. Translation gives CASSNLQLAGGQETQYF. The full variable domain, completed using reference TRBV5-6 and TRBJ2-5, is DAGVTQSPTHLIKTRGQQVTLRCSPKSGHDTVSWYQQALGQGPQFIFQYYEEEERQRGNFPDRFSGHQFPNYSSELNVNALLLGDSALYLCASSNLQLAGGQETQYFGPGTRLLVL.

The gene calls are TRBV28 and TRBJ1-2; possible D gene TRBD1, 6 bases. Germline V gene data show CDR1 as MDHEN and CDR2 as SYDVKM. The CDR3 runs 15 residues. V lost 6 bases to trimming and J lost 4 bases, with 18 bases between them. This CDR3 reads CASRYSTGSLYGYTF. CDR3 DNA: TGTGCCAGCAGGTACTCCACAGGGTCGCTCTATGGCTACACCTTC.

The V gene is TRBV13, the J gene TRBJ2-3; no firm D call. The CDR3 spans 17 residues. The germline V gene encodes CDR1 PRHDT and CDR2 FYEKMQ (reference sequence). V was cut by 5 bases and J by 1 base, with 19 bases left in between. For the CDR3, the DNA is TGTGCCAGCAGCACCCCGACTCACCCTTCTGGCACAGATACGCAGTATTTT. Residues: CASSTPTHPSGTDTQYF.

The chain links TRBV2 to TRBJ2-1, with D uncertain. In germline, CDR1 is SNHLY, CDR2 FYNNEI. Trimming took off 6 bases at V and 6 bases at J, with 12 bases between the two ends. The CDR3 loop spans 13 amino acids. The CDR3 nucleotides are TGTGCCAGCAGGATGGTAGATCCCAATGAGCAGTTCTTC. It specifies CASRMVDPNEQFF.

The chain couples TRBV2 to TRBJ2-3; 10 bases map to TRBD1. The germline V gene has CDR1 SNHLY and CDR2 FYNNEI. The CDR3 spans 15 residues. The junction had 4 bases not matched to a gene; V was cut back by 5 bases and J by 2 bases. As DNA, the CDR3 is TGTGCCAGCAGTATGGGACAGGGGTCCACAGATACGCAGTATTTT. Translating it yields CASSMGQGSTDTQYF.

The chain uses TRBV27 and TRBJ2-7; weak D call: TRBD1 (5 bases). Germline loops: CDR1 MNHEY, CDR2 SMNVEV (reference sequence). The CDR3 has 14 amino acids. Trimming cost V 5 bases and J 2 bases, with 13 bases left between them. CDR3 nucleotide sequence: TGTGCCAGCAGTCCATCCCAGGGTCCCTACGAGCAGTACTTC. This encodes CASSPSQGPYEQYF.

This clone was counted only a few times. The chain joins TRBV12-3 or TRBV12-4 to TRBJ1-5; possibly TRBD1 for D (6 bases). With 6 bases removed from V and 9 bases from J, the gap between germline ends came to 12 bases. The CDR3 contains 12 residues. CDR3 protein: CASSPGARPQHF. The DNA of the CDR3 is TGTGCCAGCAGCCCAGGGGCACGGCCCCAGCATTTT.

The J gene is TRBJ1-6, the V gene TRBV14, with TRBD1 matching over 7 bases. Germline V gene lookup returns CDR1 SGHDN and CDR2 FVKESK. After removal of 4 bases from V and 10 bases from J, the junction contained 10 bases not matched to a gene. The CDR3 length is 15 residues. The DNA of the CDR3 is TGTGCCAGCAGCCCAACTGGGACAGCGATATCACCCCTCCACTTT. It specifies CASSPTGTAISPLHF.

This chain uses TRBV19 with TRBJ2-2, with D possibly matching TRBD1 (5 bases). Germline-derived CDR1 and CDR2 are LNHDA and SQIVND (reference sequence). The CDR3 covers 14 residues. Trimming took 3 bases from V and 6 from J, leaving 11 bases between them. CDR3 coding DNA: TGTGCCAGTAGTATTACTCTAGGGGCCGGGGAGCTGTTTTTT. Its translation: CASSITLGAGELFF.

This rearrangement joins TRBV28 to TRBJ1-2; D is unclear. CDR1 is MDHEN and CDR2 is SYDVKM in the germline V gene. The germline V and J ends were trimmed by 2 bases and 8 bases, with 9 bases remaining between them. This CDR3 has 12 amino acids. CDR3 region: CASSLREGGYTF. In DNA, the CDR3 is TGTGCCAGCAGTTTAAGGGAGGGCGGCTACACCTTC.